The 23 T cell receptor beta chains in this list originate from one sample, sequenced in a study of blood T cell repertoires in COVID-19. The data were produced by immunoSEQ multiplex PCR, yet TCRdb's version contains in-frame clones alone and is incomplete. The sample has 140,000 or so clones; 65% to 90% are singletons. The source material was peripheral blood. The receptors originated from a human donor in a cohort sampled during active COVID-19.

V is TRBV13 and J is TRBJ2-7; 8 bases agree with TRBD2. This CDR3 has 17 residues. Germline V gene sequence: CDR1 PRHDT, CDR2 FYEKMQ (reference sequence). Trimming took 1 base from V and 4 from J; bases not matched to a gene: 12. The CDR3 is CASSLVGLAGLNYEQYF. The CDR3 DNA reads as TGTGCCAGCAGCTTAGTCGGACTAGCCGGCTTAAATTACGAGCAGTACTTC.

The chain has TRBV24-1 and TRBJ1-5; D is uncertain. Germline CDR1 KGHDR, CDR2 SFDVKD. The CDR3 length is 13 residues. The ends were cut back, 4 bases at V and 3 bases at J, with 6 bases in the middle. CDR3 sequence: CATSERSNQPQHF. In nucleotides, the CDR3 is TGTGCCACCAGTGAGAGGTCCAATCAGCCCCAGCATTTT.

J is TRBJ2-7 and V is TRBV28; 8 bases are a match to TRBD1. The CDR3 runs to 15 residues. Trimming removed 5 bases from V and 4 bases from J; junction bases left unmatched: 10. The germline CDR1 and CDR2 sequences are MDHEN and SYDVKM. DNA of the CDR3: TGTGCCAGCAGTCGACAGGGGATTGGGGTTTACGAGCAGTACTTC. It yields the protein CASSRQGIGVYEQYF.

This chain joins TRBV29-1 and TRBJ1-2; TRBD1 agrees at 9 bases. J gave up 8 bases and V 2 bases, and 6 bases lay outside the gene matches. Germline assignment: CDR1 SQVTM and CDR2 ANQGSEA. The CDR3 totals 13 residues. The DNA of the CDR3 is TGCAGCGTTGAAAAGGGACAGGGTACAGGCTACACCTTC. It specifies CSVEKGQGTGYTF.

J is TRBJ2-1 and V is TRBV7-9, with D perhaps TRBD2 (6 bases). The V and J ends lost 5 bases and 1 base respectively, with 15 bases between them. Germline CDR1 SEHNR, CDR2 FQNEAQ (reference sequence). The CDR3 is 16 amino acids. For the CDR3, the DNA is TGTGCCAGCAGCCTGGGACTCCCTCCATCCTACAATGAGCAGTTCTTC. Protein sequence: CASSLGLPPSYNEQFF.

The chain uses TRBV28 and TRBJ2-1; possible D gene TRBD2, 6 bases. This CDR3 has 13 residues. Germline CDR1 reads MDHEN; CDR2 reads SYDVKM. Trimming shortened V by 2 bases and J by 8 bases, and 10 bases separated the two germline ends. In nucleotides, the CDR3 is TGTGCCAGCAGTTTAATCCGGGACTATGAGCAGTTCTTC. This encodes CASSLIRDYEQFF.

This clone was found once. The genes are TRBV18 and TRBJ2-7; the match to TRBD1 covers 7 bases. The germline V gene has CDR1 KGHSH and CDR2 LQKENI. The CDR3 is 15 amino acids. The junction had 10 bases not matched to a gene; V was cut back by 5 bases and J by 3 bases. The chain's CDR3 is CASSKQGTADYEQYF. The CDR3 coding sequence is TGTGCCAGCTCAAAACAGGGGACCGCCGACTACGAGCAGTACTTC.

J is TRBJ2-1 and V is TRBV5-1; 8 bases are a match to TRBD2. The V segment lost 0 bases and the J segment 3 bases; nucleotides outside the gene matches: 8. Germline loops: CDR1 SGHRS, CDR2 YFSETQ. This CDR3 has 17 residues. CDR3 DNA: TGCGCCAGCAGCTTGGCCCTAGGCGGGAGGATCTACAATGAGCAGTTCTTC. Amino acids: CASSLALGGRIYNEQFF.

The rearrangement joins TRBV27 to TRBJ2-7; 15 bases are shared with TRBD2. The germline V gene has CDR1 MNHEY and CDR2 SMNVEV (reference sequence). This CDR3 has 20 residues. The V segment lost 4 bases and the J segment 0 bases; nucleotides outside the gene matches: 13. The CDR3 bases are TGTGCCAGCAGTTCTCTTAGGGGACTAGCGGGAGGCAGGAGCTCCTACGAGCAGTACTTC. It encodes CASSSLRGLAGGRSSYEQYF.

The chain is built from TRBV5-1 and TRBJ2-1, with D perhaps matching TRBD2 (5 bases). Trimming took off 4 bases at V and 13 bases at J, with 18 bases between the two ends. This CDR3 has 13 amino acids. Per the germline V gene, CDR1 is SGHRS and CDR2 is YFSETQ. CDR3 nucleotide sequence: TGCGCCAGCAGCACGGTTCCGGGAAGAGAACAGTTCTTC. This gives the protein CASSTVPGREQFF. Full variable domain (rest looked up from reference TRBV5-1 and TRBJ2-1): KAGVTQTPRYLIKTRGQQVTLSCSPISGHRSVSWYQQTPGQGLQFLFEYFSETQRNKGNFPGRFSGRQFSNSRSEMNVSTLELGDSALYLCASSTVPGREQFFGPGTRLTVL.

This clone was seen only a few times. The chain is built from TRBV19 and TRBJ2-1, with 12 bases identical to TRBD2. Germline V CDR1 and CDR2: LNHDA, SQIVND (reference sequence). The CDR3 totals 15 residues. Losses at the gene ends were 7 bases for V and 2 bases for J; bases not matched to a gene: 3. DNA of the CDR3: TGTGCCAGTATCAGGACTAGCGGGGCCTACAATGAGCAGTTCTTC. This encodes CASIRTSGAYNEQFF.

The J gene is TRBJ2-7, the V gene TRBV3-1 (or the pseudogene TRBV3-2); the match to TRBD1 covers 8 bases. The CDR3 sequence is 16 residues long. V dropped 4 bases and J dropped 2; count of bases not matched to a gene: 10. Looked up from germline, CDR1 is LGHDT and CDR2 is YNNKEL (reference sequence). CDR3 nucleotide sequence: TGTGCCAGCAGCCCCGGTCAGGGGGACAGGACCTACGAGCAGTACTTC. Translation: CASSPGQGDRTYEQYF.

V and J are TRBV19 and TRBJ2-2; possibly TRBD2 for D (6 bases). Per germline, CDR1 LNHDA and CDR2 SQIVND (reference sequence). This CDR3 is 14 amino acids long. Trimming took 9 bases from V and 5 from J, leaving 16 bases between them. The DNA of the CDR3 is TGTGCCAGCAGATCGGGACTGATGACCGGGGAGCTGTTTTTT. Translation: CASRSGLMTGELFF.

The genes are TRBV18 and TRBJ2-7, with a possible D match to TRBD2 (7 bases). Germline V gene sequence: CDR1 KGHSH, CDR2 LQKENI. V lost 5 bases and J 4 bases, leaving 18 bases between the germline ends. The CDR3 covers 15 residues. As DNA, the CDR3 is TGTGCCAGCTCAGACGGGGACGGGGGGCCGTACGAGCAGTACTTC. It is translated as CASSDGDGGPYEQYF.

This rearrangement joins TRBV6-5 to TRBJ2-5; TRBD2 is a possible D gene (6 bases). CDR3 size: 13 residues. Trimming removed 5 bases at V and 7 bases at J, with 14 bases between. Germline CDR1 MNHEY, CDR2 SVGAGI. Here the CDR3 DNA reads TGTGCCAGCAGTCAAAGACTAGTGTCGACCCAGTACTTC. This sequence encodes CASSQRLVSTQYF.

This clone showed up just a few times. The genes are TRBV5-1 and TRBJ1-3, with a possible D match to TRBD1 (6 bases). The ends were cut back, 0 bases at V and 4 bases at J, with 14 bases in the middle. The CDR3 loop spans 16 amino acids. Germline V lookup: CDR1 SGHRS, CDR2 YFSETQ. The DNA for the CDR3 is TGCGCCAGCAGCTTGGTCCCTCAGGGGTCGGGAAACACCATATATTTT. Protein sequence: CASSLVPQGSGNTIYF.

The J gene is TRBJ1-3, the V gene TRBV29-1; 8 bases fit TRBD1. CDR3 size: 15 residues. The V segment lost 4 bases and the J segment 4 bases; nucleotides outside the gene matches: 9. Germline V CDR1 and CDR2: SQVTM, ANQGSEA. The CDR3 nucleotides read TGCAGCGTTGGTTCAGGGGGCACTGGAGGAAACACCATATATTTT. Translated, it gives CSVGSGGTGGNTIYF.

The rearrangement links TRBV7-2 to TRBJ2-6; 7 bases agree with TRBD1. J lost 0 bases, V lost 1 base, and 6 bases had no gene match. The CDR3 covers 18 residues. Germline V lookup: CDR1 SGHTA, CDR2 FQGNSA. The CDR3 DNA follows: TGTGCCAGCAGCTTAGATACAGGGGCGTTCTCTGGGGCCAACGTCCTGACTTTC. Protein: CASSLDTGAFSGANVLTF.

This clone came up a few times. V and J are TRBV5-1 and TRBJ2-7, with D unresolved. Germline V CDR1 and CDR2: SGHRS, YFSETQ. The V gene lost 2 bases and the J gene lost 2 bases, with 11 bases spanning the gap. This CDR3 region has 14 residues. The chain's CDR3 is CASSFETDPYEQYF. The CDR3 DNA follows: TGCGCCAGCAGCTTCGAAACAGATCCCTACGAGCAGTACTTC. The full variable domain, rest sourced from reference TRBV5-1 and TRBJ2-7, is KAGVTQTPRYLIKTRGQQVTLSCSPISGHRSVSWYQQTPGQGLQFLFEYFSETQRNKGNFPGRFSGRQFSNSRSEMNVSTLELGDSALYLCASSFETDPYEQYFGPGTRLTVT.

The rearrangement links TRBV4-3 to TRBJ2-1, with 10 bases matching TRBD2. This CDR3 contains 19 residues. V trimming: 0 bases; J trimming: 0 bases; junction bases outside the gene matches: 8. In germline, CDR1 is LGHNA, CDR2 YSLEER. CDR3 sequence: CASSQDFTSGASSYNEQFF. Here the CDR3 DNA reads TGCGCCAGCAGCCAAGATTTCACTAGCGGGGCTAGCTCCTACAATGAGCAGTTCTTC.

The CDR3 DNA reads as TGTGCCAGCAGTTACGGGTGGCCGGGACTAGCGGCTTCGAACACCGGGGAGCTGTTTTTT. Protein product: CASSYGWPGLAASNTGELFF. This chain joins TRBV6-2 or TRBV6-3 and TRBJ2-2, with TRBD2 matching 11 bases. Germline V gene lookup returns CDR1 MNHEY and CDR2 SVGEGT. The J segment lost 0 bases and the V segment lost 2 bases, leaving 11 bases of the junction unmatched. The CDR3 is 20 amino acids.

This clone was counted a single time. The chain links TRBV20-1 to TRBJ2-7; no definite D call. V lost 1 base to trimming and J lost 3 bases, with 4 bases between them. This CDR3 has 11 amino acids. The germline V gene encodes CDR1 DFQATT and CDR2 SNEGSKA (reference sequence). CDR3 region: CSARVIYEQYF. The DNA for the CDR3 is TGCAGTGCTAGAGTTATCTACGAGCAGTACTTC.

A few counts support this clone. In DNA form, the CDR3 reads TGTGCCAGTAGTATGACTAGCGGGACGCTTTACGAGCAGTACTTC. This translates into CASSMTSGTLYEQYF. The V call is TRBV19, the J call TRBJ2-7; 11 bases are shared with TRBD2. V shed 3 bases, J shed 4 bases, and the junction held 5 bases outside the gene matches. Germline CDR1 and CDR2: LNHDA and SQIVND (reference sequence). The CDR3 extends over 15 amino acids.